The source of this TCR beta chain is a study of tumor-infiltrating lymphocytes in localized non-small cell lung cancer. At the level of the study: Several tumor histologies, both smoking statuses, and some post-neoadjuvant chemotherapy samples were included. From each patient, both tumor and uninvolved lung, non-adjacent to tumor, were sampled. Study-wide findings and caveats: Available tissue quantity limited TCR sequencing to a patient subset. No T-cell fraction difference was seen between IM1 and IM2 tumors.

On this clone: Antigen specificity is unknown.

The V end was cut by 5 bases, the J end by 0 bases, with 14 bases between. In germline, CDR1 is SNHLY, CDR2 FYNNEI. CDR3 length: 16 residues. The protocol was immunoSEQ multiplex PCR, while the TCRdb copy is restricted to in-frame clones and leaves out a portion. The repertoire consists of 15,000 or so clones, with approximately 85% occurring once and the leading ten covering under 4.5%. Sequenced material: uninvolved lung tissue not adjacent to the tumor. The V and J genes are TRBV2 and TRBJ2-1; possibly TRBD1 for D (6 bases). This clonotype originated in a human donor with non-small cell lung cancer. As DNA, the CDR3 is TGTGCCAGCAGTAACACCGGGACAAGCTCCTACAATGAGCAGTTCTTC. Encoded protein: CASSNTGTSSYNEQFF.